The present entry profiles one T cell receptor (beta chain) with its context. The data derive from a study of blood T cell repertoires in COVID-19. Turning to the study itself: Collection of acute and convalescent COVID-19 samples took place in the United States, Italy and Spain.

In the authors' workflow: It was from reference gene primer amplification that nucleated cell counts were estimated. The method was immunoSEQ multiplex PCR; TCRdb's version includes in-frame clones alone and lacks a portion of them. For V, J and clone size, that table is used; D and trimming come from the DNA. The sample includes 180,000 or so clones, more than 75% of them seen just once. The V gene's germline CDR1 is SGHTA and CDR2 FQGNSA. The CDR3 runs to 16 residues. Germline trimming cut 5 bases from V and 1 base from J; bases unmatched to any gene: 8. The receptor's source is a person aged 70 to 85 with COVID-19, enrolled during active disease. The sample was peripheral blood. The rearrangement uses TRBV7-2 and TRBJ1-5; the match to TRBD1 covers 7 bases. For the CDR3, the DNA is TGTGCCAGCAGCAGAACGTGGGACAGAAGCAATCAGCCCCAGCATTTT. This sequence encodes CASSRTWDRSNQPQHF.